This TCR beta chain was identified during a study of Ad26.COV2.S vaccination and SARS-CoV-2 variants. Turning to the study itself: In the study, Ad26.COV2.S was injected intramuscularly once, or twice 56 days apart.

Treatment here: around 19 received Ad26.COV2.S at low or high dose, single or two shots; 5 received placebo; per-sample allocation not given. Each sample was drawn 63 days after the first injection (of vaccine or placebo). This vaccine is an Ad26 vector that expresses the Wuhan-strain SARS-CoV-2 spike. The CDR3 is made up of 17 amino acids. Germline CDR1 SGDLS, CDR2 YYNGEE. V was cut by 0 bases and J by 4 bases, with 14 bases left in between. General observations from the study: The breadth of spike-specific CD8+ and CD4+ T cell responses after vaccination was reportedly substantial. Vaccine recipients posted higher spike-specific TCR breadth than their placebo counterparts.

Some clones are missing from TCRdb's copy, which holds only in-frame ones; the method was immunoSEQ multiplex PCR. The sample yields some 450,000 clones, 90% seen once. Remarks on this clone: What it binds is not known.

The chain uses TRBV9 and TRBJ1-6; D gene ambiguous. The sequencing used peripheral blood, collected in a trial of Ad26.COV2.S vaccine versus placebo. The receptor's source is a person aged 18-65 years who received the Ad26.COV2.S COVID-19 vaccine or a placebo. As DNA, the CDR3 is TGTGCCAGCAGCGTAGGGACCGTGGGGAGTTATAATTCACCCCTCCACTTT. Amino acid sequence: CASSVGTVGSYNSPLHF.